The 25 T cell receptor beta chains presented below share a single source sample, sequenced in a study of T cell responses to AZD1222 COVID-19 vaccine. Profiling relied on immunoSEQ multiplex PCR, and the TCRdb table lists in-frame clones only, not all of them. The sample holds roughly 140,000 clones, 90% seen once. Sequencing was performed on peripheral blood, taken 28 days after the second AZD1222 dose. These receptors were obtained from an adult who received the AZD1222 COVID-19 vaccine.

The chain carries TRBV7-9 and TRBJ2-1; 14 bases fit TRBD2. With V trimmed by 5 bases and J by 2 bases, 2 bases remained unmatched. The germline V gene has CDR1 SEHNR and CDR2 FQNEAQ (reference sequence). The CDR3 contains 16 residues. CDR3 nucleotide sequence: TGTGCCAGCAGCCCGGGACTAGCGGGGGCCTACAATGAGCAGTTCTTC. Protein product: CASSPGLAGAYNEQFF.

The chain employs TRBV7-8 and TRBJ1-5; D might be TRBD1 (5 bases). Germline V gene lookup returns CDR1 SGHVS and CDR2 FQNEAQ. V dropped 3 bases and J dropped 1 base, with 13 bases sitting between them. This CDR3 is 16 amino acids long. CDR3 protein: CASSFQGQGSNQPQHF. In DNA form, the CDR3 reads TGTGCCAGCAGCTTTCAGGGTCAGGGCAGCAATCAGCCCCAGCATTTT.

A single count supports this clone. The chain employs TRBV19 and TRBJ1-4; possible D gene TRBD1, 5 bases. Trimming removed 3 bases from V and 0 bases from J, with 11 bases in between. The V gene's germline CDR1 is LNHDA and CDR2 SQIVND (reference sequence). This CDR3 contains 16 residues. The CDR3 is CASSISDIATNEKLFF. The CDR3 bases are TGTGCCAGTAGTATTTCGGACATTGCAACTAATGAAAAACTGTTTTTT.

The CDR3 protein is CASSLGFSNYEQYF. DNA for the CDR3: TGTGCCAGCAGCTTAGGCTTTAGCAACTACGAGCAGTACTTC. The chain joins TRBV11-2 to TRBJ2-7; D ambiguous. From germline, CDR1 is SGHAT and CDR2 FQNNGV. This CDR3 region has 14 residues. Trimming stripped 1 base from V and 3 bases from J, with 10 bases between.

The chain has TRBV11-2 and TRBJ1-1; possibly TRBD1 for D (5 bases). This CDR3 has 16 residues. Germline loops: CDR1 SGHAT, CDR2 FQNNGV. V lost 2 bases and J lost 7, with 20 bases in between. CDR3 in amino acids: CASSLPPTLSRGEAFF. DNA for the CDR3: TGTGCCAGCAGCTTACCCCCCACCCTATCGAGGGGTGAAGCTTTCTTT. The full variable domain, in which reference TRBV11-2 and TRBJ1-1 provide the parts outside the CDR3, is EAGVAQSPRYKIIEKRQSVAFWCNPISGHATLYWYQQILGQGPKLLIQFQNNGVVDDSQLPKDRFSAERLKGVDSTLKIQPAKLEDSAVYLCASSLPPTLSRGEAFFGQGTRLTVV.

The chain links TRBV28 to TRBJ2-2; D unresolved. The CDR3 is 15 residues long. The V end lost 3 bases, the J end lost 7 bases, and 15 bases lay between the germline ends. The germline gives CDR1 MDHEN, CDR2 SYDVKM. CDR3 loop: CASSFSFGDRGELFF. The CDR3 DNA sequence: TGTGCCAGCAGTTTCTCTTTTGGGGATCGCGGGGAGCTGTTTTTT.

The chain carries TRBV6-6 and TRBJ2-3, with D perhaps TRBD1 (6 bases). The CDR3 is 16 residues long. Trimming pared 2 bases from V and 7 bases from J, leaving 19 bases between. Per the germline V gene, CDR1 is MNHNY and CDR2 is SVGAGI (reference sequence). The CDR3 nucleotides are TGTGCCAGCAGTTACCCCGGGCAGGGGAGATCGTATACGCAGTATTTT. Its translation: CASSYPGQGRSYTQYF.

This chain links TRBV5-1 with TRBJ2-5; D tentatively fits TRBD1 or TRBD2 (6 bases each). V was pared by 5 bases and J by 5 bases, with 19 bases between. The germline V gene has CDR1 SGHRS and CDR2 YFSETQ. This CDR3 contains 15 residues. CDR3 DNA: TGCGCCAGCAGTGCAACAGGGAGGAGTATGGAGACCCAGTACTTC. This sequence encodes CASSATGRSMETQYF. Full variable domain (outside the CDR3, taken from reference TRBV5-1 and TRBJ2-5): KAGVTQTPRYLIKTRGQQVTLSCSPISGHRSVSWYQQTPGQGLQFLFEYFSETQRNKGNFPGRFSGRQFSNSRSEMNVSTLELGDSALYLCASSATGRSMETQYFGPGTRLLVL.

The chain couples TRBV2 to TRBJ1-1; D remains ambiguous. V shed 6 bases and J shed 7 bases, with 9 bases lying between them. CDR1 is SNHLY and CDR2 is FYNNEI in the germline V gene. The CDR3 runs to 11 residues. The CDR3 DNA reads as TGTGCCAGCAGCAGGACGGGTGAAGCTTTCTTT. Protein: CASSRTGEAFF.

The rearrangement joins TRBV5-1 to TRBJ1-4; D unresolved. Germline-derived CDR1 and CDR2 are SGHRS and YFSETQ. V gave up 0 bases and J gave up 2 bases, with 5 bases separating them. The CDR3 spans 14 residues. The CDR3 coding sequence is TGCGCCAGCAGCTTGGGGGTTACTAATGAAAAACTGTTTTTT. This translates into CASSLGVTNEKLFF.

V usage is TRBV9 and J usage is TRBJ2-5, with a possible D match to TRBD2 (5 bases). V lost 3 bases to trimming and J lost 1 base, with 7 bases between them. Germline assignment: CDR1 SGDLS and CDR2 YYNGEE. The CDR3 has 13 residues. The CDR3, as DNA: TGTGCCAGCAGCGCTAGCCTCCAAGAGACCCAGTACTTC. This codes for CASSASLQETQYF.

The genes are TRBV4-3 and TRBJ1-3; 8 nucleotides line up with TRBD1. CDR3 length equals 21 residues. The V and J ends lost 0 bases and 3 bases, in that order; junction bases with no gene match: 19. Germline CDR1 and CDR2: LGHNA and YSLEER. CDR3 sequence reads: CASSQEYWADRVRANGNTIYF. The CDR3 DNA reads as TGCGCCAGCAGCCAAGAGTACTGGGCGGACAGGGTCAGAGCCAATGGAAACACCATATATTTT.

This chain links TRBV5-1 with TRBJ2-2; either TRBD1 or TRBD2 may supply D (7 bases each). The germline V and J ends were trimmed by 2 bases and 5 bases, with 13 bases remaining between them. CDR3 length equals 15 residues. Germline CDR1 SGHRS, CDR2 YFSETQ. The CDR3 DNA reads as TGCGCCAGCAGCTTCGACAGGGAGGGGACCGGGGAGCTGTTTTTT. This encodes CASSFDREGTGELFF.

This chain connects TRBV28 to TRBJ1-2; 9 bases are a match to TRBD1. The CDR3 is made up of 14 amino acids. After removal of 7 bases from V and 7 bases from J, the junction contained 10 bases not matched to a gene. Germline values: CDR1 MDHEN, CDR2 SYDVKM. CDR3 sequence reads: CASKLPGQGFGYTF. The CDR3 nucleotides read TGTGCCAGCAAACTACCGGGACAGGGCTTTGGCTACACCTTC.

The gene calls are TRBV11-2 and TRBJ2-1; TRBD2 matches at 11 bases. The germline gives CDR1 SGHAT, CDR2 FQNNGV. This CDR3 has 16 amino acids. The trim removed 2 bases at V and 7 bases at J, leaving 7 bases unmatched. CDR3 region: CASSLLAGGPSNEQFF. CDR3 bases: TGTGCCAGCAGCTTATTAGCGGGAGGGCCCTCGAATGAGCAGTTCTTC.

The count of this clone is one. This chain connects TRBV25-1 to TRBJ2-4; TRBD1 aligns across 7 bases. Germline loops: CDR1 MGHDK, CDR2 SYGVNS. V gave up 10 bases and J gave up 7 bases; unmatched junction bases: 7. The CDR3 runs to 12 residues. The CDR3: CATRDRGNIQYF. CDR3 coding DNA: TGTGCCACCCGGGACAGAGGGAACATTCAGTACTTC.

The rearrangement uses TRBV7-3 and TRBJ2-1; TRBD1 might be the D (6 bases). V gave up 5 bases and J gave up 2 bases, with 7 bases separating them. Germline CDR1 reads SGHTA; CDR2 reads FQGTGA. CDR3 length: 13 residues. CDR3 bases: TGTGCCAGCAGCAACAGGGCCTACAATGAGCAGTTCTTC. Translated, it gives CASSNRAYNEQFF.

This clone turned up a few times. Other DNA variants within this sample encode the same CDR3. The rearrangement joins TRBV24-1 to TRBJ2-1; tentative D call: TRBD1 (6 bases). The CDR3 is 13 residues long. The germline CDR1 and CDR2 sequences are KGHDR and SFDVKD. Trimming removed 9 bases at V and 2 bases at J, with 10 bases between. CDR3 coding DNA: TGTGCCACCGGATCAGGGGCCTACAATGAGCAGTTCTTC. Encoded protein: CATGSGAYNEQFF.

DNA for the CDR3: TGTGCCAGCAGCGGAGGTGGGCAGCGAGGAACAGATACGCAGTATTTT. Translating gives CASSGGGQRGTDTQYF. The chain uses TRBV5-4 and TRBJ2-3, with a possible D match to TRBD2 (5 bases). V lost 4 bases and J lost 3, with 18 bases in between. CDR1 SGHNT and CDR2 YYREEE come from the germline V gene (reference sequence). The CDR3 has 16 amino acids.

The chain recombines TRBV19 with TRBJ1-6, with TRBD1 identical over 8 bases. The germline CDR1 and CDR2 sequences are LNHDA and SQIVND (reference sequence). Trimming at V came to 4 bases and at J to 7 bases, leaving 12 bases not matched to a gene. CDR3 length equals 17 residues. The DNA of the CDR3 is TGTGCCAGTAGTACCGCGACAGGGGAGGTTAGCAATTCACCCCTCCACTTT. This sequence encodes CASSTATGEVSNSPLHF. Full variable domain (missing parts from reference TRBV19 and TRBJ1-6): DGGITQSPKYLFRKEGQNVTLSCEQNLNHDAMYWYRQDPGQGLRLIYYSQIVNDFQKGDIAEGYSVSREKKESFPLTVTSAQKNPTAFYLCASSTATGEVSNSPLHFGNGTRLTVT.

This chain joins TRBV5-1 and TRBJ1-1; tentatively, D is TRBD1 (5 bases). This CDR3 spans 14 amino acids. V gave up 4 bases and J gave up 4 bases, with 14 bases separating them. Germline V gene sequence: CDR1 SGHRS, CDR2 YFSETQ. The CDR3 nucleotides read TGCGCCAGCAGCGGGGCCGGAAGCGGCACTGAAGCTTTCTTT. Its translation: CASSGAGSGTEAFF. The variable domain in full, with the rest retrieved from reference TRBV5-1 and TRBJ1-1, is KAGVTQTPRYLIKTRGQQVTLSCSPISGHRSVSWYQQTPGQGLQFLFEYFSETQRNKGNFPGRFSGRQFSNSRSEMNVSTLELGDSALYLCASSGAGSGTEAFFGQGTRLTVV.

V gene TRBV5-1 combines with J gene TRBJ1-4; 7 nucleotides match TRBD1. Germline V gene lookup returns CDR1 SGHRS and CDR2 YFSETQ. The CDR3 contains 16 residues. Germline trimming cut 7 bases from V and 0 bases from J; bases unmatched to any gene: 9. The CDR3 region has the DNA TGCGCCAGCTCCCATGGACAGGCTGCAACTAATGAAAAACTGTTTTTT. It specifies CASSHGQAATNEKLFF. Based on the CDR3 plus reference TRBV5-1 and TRBJ1-4, the full variable domain is KAGVTQTPRYLIKTRGQQVTLSCSPISGHRSVSWYQQTPGQGLQFLFEYFSETQRNKGNFPGRFSGRQFSNSRSEMNVSTLELGDSALYLCASSHGQAATNEKLFFGSGTQLSVL.

V gene TRBV27 combines with J gene TRBJ1-2; D ambiguous. V lost 3 bases and J lost 5, with 10 bases in between. CDR3 length equals 13 residues. In germline, CDR1 is MNHEY, CDR2 SMNVEV (reference sequence). The CDR3 protein is CASSFRDGYGYTF. CDR3 bases: TGTGCCAGCAGTTTTCGCGATGGGTATGGCTACACCTTC.

J is TRBJ2-1 and V is TRBV7-3; 11 bases are shared with TRBD2. The length of the CDR3 is 17 residues. Trimming removed 4 bases from V and 10 bases from J; junction bases left unmatched: 15. Germline V gene lookup returns CDR1 SGHTA and CDR2 FQGTGA. The CDR3, as DNA: TGTGCCAGCAGCTACCCCGGGCTAGCGGGGGGTAGTGAGGAGCAGTTCTTC. Its protein is CASSYPGLAGGSEEQFF.

V is TRBV19 and J is TRBJ2-1; 8 bases agree with TRBD2. The CDR3 has 14 amino acids. Looked up from germline, CDR1 is LNHDA and CDR2 is SQIVND (reference sequence). J was trimmed by 9 bases and V by 3 bases; bases with no gene match: 7. The CDR3 is CASSIVSGSGEQFF. In DNA form, the CDR3 reads TGTGCCAGTAGTATTGTCAGCGGGAGCGGTGAGCAGTTCTTC.